This T cell receptor (beta chain) was sequenced for a study of blood T cells in healthy people across ages. Study-wide results and caveats: The diversity estimates, figures obtained from one million T cells, were considered underestimates.

This clonotype turned up a few times. Its antigen remains unidentified. Primers used in a second PCR of roughly 6 to 11 cycles were a sample-barcoded 5' primer and a J-beta primer mix. One entry per CDR3 protein, called by TCRdb with MiXCR from the 5' RACE reads. Among hundreds of thousands of distinct CDR3 sequences, about 56% were seen once, and the ten largest hold roughly 24%. Those donating, healthy Caucasian individuals from Russia, were aged roughly 6 to 90. The TCR sequence derives from a man between 40 and 49 years old in good health. The sequencing sample was made of blood.

The CDR3 DNA reads TGTGCCATCAGCCCACTAGCGGGTAGCTCCTACGAGCAGTACTTC. This encodes CAISPLAGSSYEQYF. V is TRBV10-3 and J is TRBJ2-7; TRBD2 matches 9 bases. CDR1 is ENHRY, CDR2 SYGVKD, per germline. The CDR3 is 15 amino acids. The ends lost 6 bases at V and 0 bases at J; junction bases unmatched: 6.